The 10 T cell receptor beta chains in this list originate from one sample, sequenced in a study of shared clonotypes between healthy human individuals. Profiled with immunoSEQ multiplex PCR; TCRdb holds only in-frame clones, not every one. This table holds over a million clones, about 70% found once. Sequenced sample: memory CD4+ T cells sorted from blood. Noted subset: CD45RA-negative fraction. The receptor set was obtained from a young man in good health.

The chain is built from TRBV5-6 and TRBJ1-4, with D uncertain. Germline assignment: CDR1 SGHDT and CDR2 YYEEEE. This CDR3 contains 15 residues. Trimming removed 1 base from V and 7 bases from J, with 14 bases in between. The CDR3 DNA follows: TGTGCCAGCAGCTTGCGGACCCCCGGTTCTGAAAAACTGTTTTTT. It is translated as CASSLRTPGSEKLFF.

V and J are TRBV5-6 and TRBJ2-2, with D perhaps assigned TRBD1 or TRBD2 (5 bases each). Germline CDR1 SGHDT, CDR2 YYEEEE. There are 15 residues in the CDR3. Trimming cost V 4 bases and J 9 bases, with 19 bases left between them. The CDR3, as DNA: TGTGCCAGCAGCGAAATCCGGGACCCCAGGCGGGAGCTGTTTTTT. It codes for CASSEIRDPRRELFF.

The gene calls are TRBV2 and TRBJ2-7, with 12 bases that match TRBD2. There are 14 residues in the CDR3. V shed 7 bases, J shed 6 bases, and the junction held 7 bases outside the gene matches. From germline, CDR1 is SNHLY and CDR2 FYNNEI. The CDR3 DNA follows: TGTGCCAGCAACCAACTAGCGGGAGGAGGCGAGCAGTACTTC. Its protein product is CASNQLAGGGEQYF. The full variable domain, completed using reference TRBV2 and TRBJ2-7, is EPEVTQTPSHQVTQMGQEVILRCVPISNHLYFYWYRQILGQKVEFLVSFYNNEISEKSEIFDDQFSVERPDGSNFTLKIRSTKLEDSAMYFCASNQLAGGGEQYFGPGTRLTVT.

A single count supports this clone. The V call is TRBV4-2, the J call TRBJ2-2; TRBD2 aligns across 7 bases. Trimming removed 1 base from V and 4 bases from J; junction bases left unmatched: 9. Germline V gene lookup returns CDR1 LGHNA and CDR2 YNFKEQ. The CDR3 totals 17 residues. The CDR3: CASSQGWGGSGTGELFF. CDR3 bases: TGTGCCAGCAGCCAAGGTTGGGGCGGGAGCGGCACCGGGGAGCTGTTTTTT.

The CDR3 DNA is TGTGCCAGCAGTTACAGCGGGCAGGGTTACAATGAGCAGTTCTTC. It yields the protein CASSYSGQGYNEQFF. This chain uses TRBV6-5 with TRBJ2-1, with D possibly being TRBD2 (6 bases). The CDR3 runs 15 residues. Germline V gene lookup returns CDR1 MNHEY and CDR2 SVGAGI. Trimming took off 2 bases at V and 4 bases at J, with 12 bases between the two ends.

This chain connects TRBV4-1 to TRBJ1-4; D perhaps matches TRBD1 (5 bases). Germline V gives CDR1 MGHRA, CDR2 YSYEKL. The CDR3 covers 13 residues. The V and J ends lost 3 bases and 12 bases respectively, with 14 bases between them. In DNA form, the CDR3 reads TGCGCCAGCAGCCAGGCCAGGAGGGGAGAACTGTTTTTT. Translating gives CASSQARRGELFF.

The genes are TRBV7-2 and TRBJ2-7; D gene unclear. V was cut by 4 bases and J by 7 bases, with 8 bases left in between. CDR3 length: 11 residues. Germline-derived CDR1 and CDR2 are SGHTA and FQGNSA. This chain's CDR3 is CASSSLSEQYF. The CDR3 nucleotides read TGTGCCAGCAGCTCACTCTCTGAGCAGTACTTC.

Details on this clone: The same CDR3 is also encoded by other DNA sequences in this sample. The V gene is TRBV10-3, the J gene TRBJ1-2; no clear D gene. Germline V gives CDR1 ENHRY, CDR2 SYGVKD. The CDR3 contains 12 residues. V was clipped by 4 bases and J by 3 bases, with 6 bases between them. The CDR3 loop is CAISAGDYGYTF. CDR3 bases: TGTGCCATCAGTGCAGGAGACTATGGCTACACCTTC.

The chain employs TRBV9 and TRBJ2-5, with D possibly being TRBD1 (5 bases). This CDR3 has 13 amino acids. The V end was cut by 7 bases, the J end by 5 bases, with 15 bases between. Per the germline V gene, CDR1 is SGDLS and CDR2 is YYNGEE. CDR3 amino acids: CASSQGLGETQYF. The CDR3, as DNA: TGTGCCAGCTCTCAGGGCTTAGGGGAGACCCAGTACTTC.

The J gene is TRBJ1-6, the V gene TRBV5-6; D gene uncertain. Looked up from germline, CDR1 is SGHDT and CDR2 is YYEEEE. The CDR3 is made up of 12 amino acids. Trimming removed 1 base at V and 9 bases at J, with 5 bases between. The CDR3 DNA reads as TGTGCCAGCAGCTTGAAAGGTTCACCCCTCCACTTT. The encoded protein is CASSLKGSPLHF.